These 3 T cell receptor beta chains came from one sample sequenced in a study of Ad26.COV2.S vaccination and SARS-CoV-2 variants (TCRdb year 2021). The label giving this sample's treatment or condition can be read as: roughly 19 received Ad26.COV2.S at low or high dose, single or two shots; 5 received placebo; per-sample allocation not given. Repertoires of vaccine and placebo recipients were sequenced from samples collected on day 63 after the first injection. Receptors were amplified or captured by the immunoSEQ multiplex PCR assay. TCRdb obtained this table from immuneACCESS and retained in-frame rearrangements with V and J assigned. These tables miss some clones; where compared with another copy, unresolved V genes account for less than half of the shortfall, and the remainder is unexplained. This sample gives about 680,000 clones in total; 89% of them show up just once. The ten largest clones capture about 1.5% of the sample.

The specimen comprised peripheral blood, sampled in a trial of Ad26.COV2.S vaccine versus placebo. The receptors here all came from a person aged 18 to 59 who received the Ad26.COV2.S COVID-19 vaccine or a placebo.

The chain has TRBV13 and TRBJ2-1; D might be TRBD1 (6 bases). Trimming pared 4 bases from V and 5 bases from J, leaving 9 bases between. Germline V gives CDR1 PRHDT, CDR2 FYEKMQ (reference sequence). The CDR3 runs to 13 residues. CDR3 coding DNA: TGTGCCAGCAGCTCAGGACAGAACAATGAGCAGTTCTTC. Translating it yields CASSSGQNNEQFF.

This clone was seen a single time. The chain combines TRBV6-5 with TRBJ2-1, with 7 bases identical to TRBD1. There are 15 residues in the CDR3. Germline lookup yields CDR1 MNHEY and CDR2 SVGAGI. J gave up 7 bases and V 2 bases, and 8 bases lay outside the gene matches. The CDR3 region has the DNA TGTGCCAGCAGTTACCCAACCGGGACAGTGAATGAGCAGTTCTTC. It is translated as CASSYPTGTVNEQFF.

This chain uses TRBV6-5 with TRBJ1-1, with D possibly TRBD1 on 5 matching bases. V was trimmed by 8 bases and J by 4 bases, leaving 14 bases between them. Looked up from germline, CDR1 is MNHEY and CDR2 is SVGAGI. This CDR3 comprises 13 residues. The CDR3 sequence is CASVLGGSTEAFF. For the CDR3, the DNA is TGTGCCAGCGTGCTGGGGGGGTCCACTGAAGCTTTCTTT.